Sequencing of this T cell receptor beta chain was carried out in a study of graft-versus-host responses after intestinal transplantation. Across the whole study: Multivisceral, liver-intestinal, or isolated intestinal grafts were transplanted into recipients.

TCRdb's copy holds only in-frame clones and misses some; the assay was immunoSEQ multiplex PCR. The profile shows about 71,000 clones, 90% of them singletons. CDR1 and CDR2 from the germline V gene are SGHRS and YFSETQ. Trimming took 0 bases from V and 0 from J; bases not matched to a gene: 6. The CDR3 spans 17 residues. As regards this clone: Its specificity is not known.

Sequencing was performed on unstimulated CD8+ T cells sorted from spleen or lymph node cells, taken before intestinal transplant. This clonotype was sampled from a human donor who received an intestinal transplant. The chain uses TRBV5-1 and TRBJ2-1; 7 nucleotides agree with TRBD1. CDR3 region: CASSLGRDRSSYNEQFF. CDR3 in DNA: TGCGCCAGCAGCTTGGGCAGGGACAGAAGCTCCTACAATGAGCAGTTCTTC.